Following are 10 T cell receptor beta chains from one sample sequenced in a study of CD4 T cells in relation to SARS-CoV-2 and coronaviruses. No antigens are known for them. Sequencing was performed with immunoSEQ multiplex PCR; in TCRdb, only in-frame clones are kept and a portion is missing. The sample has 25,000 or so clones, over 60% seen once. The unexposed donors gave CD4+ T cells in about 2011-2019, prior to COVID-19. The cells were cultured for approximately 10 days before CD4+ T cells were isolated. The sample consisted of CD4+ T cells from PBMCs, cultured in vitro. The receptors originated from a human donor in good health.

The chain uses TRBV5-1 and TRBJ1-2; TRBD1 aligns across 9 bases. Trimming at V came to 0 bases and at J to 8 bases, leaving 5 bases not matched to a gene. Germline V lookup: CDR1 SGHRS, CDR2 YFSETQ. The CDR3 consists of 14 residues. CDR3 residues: CASSLAGQGNGYTF. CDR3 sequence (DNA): TGCGCCAGCAGCTTGGCTGGACAGGGGAACGGCTACACCTTC.

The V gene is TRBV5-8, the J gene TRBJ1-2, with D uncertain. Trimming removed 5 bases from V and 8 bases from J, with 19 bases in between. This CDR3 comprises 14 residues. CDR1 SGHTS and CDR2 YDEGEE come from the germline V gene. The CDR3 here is CASRYMVFLGGYTF. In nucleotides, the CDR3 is TGTGCCAGCAGGTATATGGTGTTCCTCGGGGGCTACACCTTC.

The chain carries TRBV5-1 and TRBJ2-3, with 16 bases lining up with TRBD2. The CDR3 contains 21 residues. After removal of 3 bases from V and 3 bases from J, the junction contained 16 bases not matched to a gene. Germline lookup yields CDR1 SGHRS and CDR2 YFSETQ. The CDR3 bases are TGCGCCAGCAGCTCAGGGGGACTAGCGGGAGGGCCGGCTCAGAGGACAGATACGCAGTATTTT. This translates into CASSSGGLAGGPAQRTDTQYF.

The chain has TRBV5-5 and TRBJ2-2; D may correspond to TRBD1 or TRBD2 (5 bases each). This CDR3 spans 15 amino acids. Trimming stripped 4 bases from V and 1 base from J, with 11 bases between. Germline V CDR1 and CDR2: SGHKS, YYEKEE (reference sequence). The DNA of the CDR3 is TGTGCCAGCAGCAGGGGACGGGTGAACACCGGGGAGCTGTTTTTT. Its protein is CASSRGRVNTGELFF.

CDR3 nucleotide sequence: TGCGCCAGCAGCTTGGATTCAGGGGGCCGGGAAAAACTGTTTTTT. The encoded protein is CASSLDSGGREKLFF. The rearrangement uses TRBV5-1 and TRBJ1-4, with 8 nucleotides matching TRBD1. Germline trimming cut 0 bases from V and 8 bases from J; bases unmatched to any gene: 6. The CDR3 is 15 amino acids. Germline CDR1 and CDR2: SGHRS and YFSETQ.

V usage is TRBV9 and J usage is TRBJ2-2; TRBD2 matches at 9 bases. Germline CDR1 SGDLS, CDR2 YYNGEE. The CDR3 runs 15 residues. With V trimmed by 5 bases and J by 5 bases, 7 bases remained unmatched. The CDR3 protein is CASSRLADHTGELFF. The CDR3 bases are TGTGCCAGCAGTCGACTAGCGGACCATACCGGGGAGCTGTTTTTT.

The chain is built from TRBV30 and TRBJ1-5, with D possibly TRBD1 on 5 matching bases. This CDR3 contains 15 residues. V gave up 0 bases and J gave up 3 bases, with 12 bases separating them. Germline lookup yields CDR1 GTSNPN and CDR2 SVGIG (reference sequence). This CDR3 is CAWSVSFGANQPQHF. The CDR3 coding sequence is TGTGCCTGGAGTGTATCTTTCGGGGCCAATCAGCCCCAGCATTTT. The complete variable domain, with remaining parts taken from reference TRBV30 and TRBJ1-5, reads SQTIHQWPATLVQPVGSPLSLECTVEGTSNPNLYWYRQAAGRGLQLLFYSVGIGQISSEVPQNLSASRPQDRQFILSSKKLLLSDSGFYLCAWSVSFGANQPQHFGDGTRLSIL.

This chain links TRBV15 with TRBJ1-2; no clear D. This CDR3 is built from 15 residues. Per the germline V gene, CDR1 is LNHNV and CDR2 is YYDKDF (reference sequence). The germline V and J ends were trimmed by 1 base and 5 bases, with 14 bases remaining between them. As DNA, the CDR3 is TGTGCCACCAGCAGAGGTCACTTCTTGCCTTATGGCTACACCTTC. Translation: CATSRGHFLPYGYTF.

CDR3 DNA: TGTGCCAGCAGCCGAGTCCCAGGGGAGAGGCCCTGCACAGATACGCAGTATTTT. Its protein is CASSRVPGERPCTDTQYF. The rearrangement links TRBV11-3 to TRBJ2-3; possibly TRBD1 for D (6 bases). The CDR3 is 18 amino acids. The germline V gene encodes CDR1 SGHNT and CDR2 YENEEA. V was cut by 5 bases and J by 1 base, with 22 bases left in between.

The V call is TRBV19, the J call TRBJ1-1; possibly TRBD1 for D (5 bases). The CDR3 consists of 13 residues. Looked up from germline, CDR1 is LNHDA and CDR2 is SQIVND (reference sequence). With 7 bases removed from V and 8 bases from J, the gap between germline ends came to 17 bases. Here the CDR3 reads CASKDIPAREAFF. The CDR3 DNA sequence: TGTGCCAGTAAGGACATCCCGGCCAGGGAAGCTTTCTTT.